This T cell receptor (beta chain) derives from a study of OX40 agonist ivuxolimab in advanced cancers. Here immunoSEQ multiplex PCR was the method, and the copy in TCRdb shows in-frame clones only, minus some. The sample records about 50,000 clones, approximately 89% being singletons. CDR1 is SEHNR, CDR2 FQNEAQ, per germline (reference sequence). The CDR3 has 18 amino acids. Trimming took 11 bases from V and 5 from J; bases not matched to a gene: 16. Researchers took blood at baseline, on cycle 4 day 1, and on cycle 7 day 1. In the case of this clone: Its specificity is unknown.

General study results and limits: Mean expanded clone counts were higher in CD8+ than CD4+ T cells.

This clonotype originated in an adult with an advanced solid tumor such as melanoma, head and neck, liver or kidney cancer. V gene TRBV7-9 combines with J gene TRBJ2-3, with 16 nucleotides matching TRBD2. Sequenced here: CD4+ or CD8+ T cells sorted from blood, sampled in a trial of the OX40 agonist ivuxolimab. In nucleotides, the CDR3 is TGTGCCGCCCGACAGGGGACTAGCGGGAGGGCCGGTGGAGATACGCAGTATTTT. Translation gives CAARQGTSGRAGGDTQYF.